The source of this T cell receptor (beta chain) is a study of blood T cell repertoires in COVID-19. Study-wide background: The United States, Italy and Spain were the sources of the acute and convalescent COVID-19 samples.

Original handling: Quantification of nucleated cells was approximated via reference gene primer amplification. Assay: immunoSEQ multiplex PCR; the TCRdb copy retains only in-frame clones and omits some. That table is the source of V, J and clone size, and D and trimming were worked out from the DNA. This table has about 200,000 clones, around 85% appearing once. Trimming at V came to 4 bases and at J to 6 bases, leaving 12 bases not matched to a gene. This CDR3 has 18 residues. The germline V gene encodes CDR1 MNHEY and CDR2 SMNVEV (reference sequence). The receptor comes from a man aged 60-69 years with COVID-19, enrolled during active disease. The chain has TRBV27 and TRBJ2-3, with 14 bases fitting TRBD2. Sequenced input: peripheral blood. CDR3 DNA sequence: TGTGCCAGCAGTTCCCAGAGACTAGCGGGAGGGCCTTGGGATACGCAGTATTTT. Translated, it gives CASSSQRLAGGPWDTQYF.